This passage covers 3 T cell receptor beta chains from one sample sequenced in a study of glioma-infiltrating T cells. TCR alpha and beta CDR3 regions were amplified from RNA using iRepertoire nested multiplex PCR. In TCRdb, the multiplex PCR reads were re-called with MiXCR into one record per CDR3 protein. Among approximately 110,000 distinct CDR3 sequences listed, roughly 24% were seen once. Sample: glioma tissue, nonneoplastic brain tissue, or PBMCs (not recorded which). The receptor source for this set is a human donor with low-grade glioma or glioblastoma, undergoing nonglioma brain surgery, or in good health (not recorded which).

This clonotype was counted a few times. V is TRBV4-3 and J is TRBJ2-2; D perhaps matches TRBD1 (6 bases). The germline CDR1 and CDR2 sequences are LGHNA and YSLEER. Trimming stripped 0 bases from V and 0 bases from J, with 8 bases between. This CDR3 comprises 16 residues. CDR3 DNA: TGCGCCAGCAGCCAAGATGCAGGGGCGAACACCGGGGAGCTGTTTTTT. Amino acid sequence: CASSQDAGANTGELFF.

This clonotype has a count of ten or more. The chain recombines TRBV2 with TRBJ2-7; TRBD2 aligns across 9 bases. Unmatched junction bases numbered 2, after V lost 8 bases and J lost 3 bases. The CDR3 extends over 12 amino acids. CDR1 and CDR2 from the germline V gene are SNHLY and FYNNEI. The CDR3 region has the DNA TGTGCCAGCGTGACTAGCGGCTACGAGCAGTACTTC. Its protein is CASVTSGYEQYF.

The chain combines TRBV4-2 with TRBJ2-7, with D possibly being TRBD1 or TRBD2 (5 bases each). Germline lookup yields CDR1 LGHNA and CDR2 YNFKEQ. Deletions cut 0 bases from V and 6 bases from J, with 15 bases between. The CDR3 loop spans 15 amino acids. The CDR3 nucleotides read TGTGCCAGCAGCCAAGACACCGGGATAGGGGTCGAGCAGTACTTC. This gives the protein CASSQDTGIGVEQYF.